The next 21 T cell receptor beta chains were all read from a single sample in a study of blood T cell repertoires in COVID-19. Produced via immunoSEQ multiplex PCR; TCRdb's table is partial and in-frame only. The data show 200,000 to 250,000 clones, about four fifths seen once. The specimen sequenced was peripheral blood. These receptors were taken from an elderly woman with COVID-19, enrolled during active disease.

The V gene is TRBV6-4, the J gene TRBJ2-3; the match to TRBD1 covers 7 bases. The J segment lost 4 bases and the V segment lost 3 bases, leaving 4 bases of the junction unmatched. The germline gives CDR1 MRHNA, CDR2 SNTAGT. The CDR3 runs to 14 residues. The CDR3 sequence is CASSEQGSPDTQYF. CDR3 sequence (DNA): TGTGCCAGCAGTGAACAGGGGAGCCCAGATACGCAGTATTTT.

This clone was seen more than once but under ten times. The chain links TRBV4-1 to TRBJ1-2; D ambiguous. This CDR3 is built from 15 residues. CDR1 and CDR2 (germline): MGHRA, YSYEKL. V lost 0 bases to trimming and J lost 4 bases, with 12 bases between them. The CDR3 protein is CASSQEVSLFYGYTF. The CDR3, as DNA: TGCGCCAGCAGCCAAGAGGTTTCACTATTCTATGGCTACACCTTC.

This clone was counted a single time. The V gene is TRBV28, the J gene TRBJ2-4, with a possible D match to TRBD2 (5 bases). The CDR3 has 15 residues. Trimming removed 6 bases at V and 3 bases at J, with 15 bases between. The germline V gene has CDR1 MDHEN and CDR2 SYDVKM. DNA of the CDR3: TGTGCCAGCAGGGCCGAGGGCCAAGGCAAAAACATTCAGTACTTC. This translates into CASRAEGQGKNIQYF.

J is TRBJ1-5 and V is TRBV19, with D perhaps TRBD1 (5 bases). CDR3 length equals 13 residues. Per germline, CDR1 LNHDA and CDR2 SQIVND (reference sequence). Trimming took off 8 bases at V and 4 bases at J, with 12 bases between the two ends. The chain's CDR3 is CASAFQGNQPQHF. The CDR3, as DNA: TGTGCCAGTGCTTTCCAGGGAAATCAGCCCCAGCATTTT.

The V gene is TRBV11-2, the J gene TRBJ2-7, with 8 bases fitting TRBD1. Germline lookup yields CDR1 SGHAT and CDR2 FQNNGV. V lost 3 bases to trimming and J lost 3 bases; unmatched junction nucleotides: 7. The CDR3 is made up of 15 amino acids. The CDR3 is CASSFGGTGLYEQYF. The CDR3 DNA sequence: TGTGCCAGCAGCTTTGGCGGGACAGGTCTCTACGAGCAGTACTTC.

As concerns this clone: This CDR3 is also generated by other DNA sequences in the sample. This chain uses TRBV6-5 with TRBJ2-7; 8 positions match TRBD1. Germline trimming cut 6 bases from V and 3 bases from J; bases unmatched to any gene: 7. The CDR3 is made up of 14 amino acids. The germline V gene has CDR1 MNHEY and CDR2 SVGAGI. The CDR3 spells CASRTGTGLYEQYF. In nucleotides, the CDR3 is TGTGCCAGCAGAACTGGGACAGGCCTCTACGAGCAGTACTTC.

The chain links TRBV7-2 to TRBJ2-4; 11 bases match TRBD1. This CDR3 contains 14 residues. Germline CDR1 reads SGHTA; CDR2 reads FQGNSA. V shed 4 bases, J shed 7 bases, and the junction held 3 bases outside the gene matches. The CDR3 protein is CASSWDRGTNIQYF. As DNA, the CDR3 is TGTGCCAGCAGCTGGGACAGGGGGACCAACATTCAGTACTTC.

The chain is built from TRBV5-1 and TRBJ2-4, with D maybe TRBD2 (7 bases). Between the trimmed V and J ends, which lost 10 bases and 6 bases, there was a span of 17 bases. CDR1 is SGHRS and CDR2 is YFSETQ in the germline V gene. This CDR3 has 13 amino acids. Here the CDR3 reads CASQEGGGNIQYF. The CDR3 coding sequence is TGCGCCTCCCAGGAGGGAGGGGGAAACATTCAGTACTTC. Looking up the rest from reference TRBV5-1 and TRBJ2-4 gives the full variable domain: KAGVTQTPRYLIKTRGQQVTLSCSPISGHRSVSWYQQTPGQGLQFLFEYFSETQRNKGNFPGRFSGRQFSNSRSEMNVSTLELGDSALYLCASQEGGGNIQYFGAGTRLSVL.

This chain connects TRBV6-2 or TRBV6-3 to TRBJ1-2; TRBD1 might be the D (5 bases). Between the trimmed V and J ends, which lost 0 bases and 14 bases, there was a span of 16 bases. From germline, CDR1 is MNHEY and CDR2 SVGEGT. There are 13 residues in the CDR3. CDR3 nucleotide sequence: TGTGCCAGCAGTTACTCGGACTACAGGTTAATGACCTTC. Amino acids: CASSYSDYRLMTF.

This chain uses TRBV27 with TRBJ2-7, with TRBD1 identical over 9 bases. The CDR3 has 15 residues. The trim removed 6 bases at V and 5 bases at J, leaving 11 bases unmatched. Per germline, CDR1 MNHEY and CDR2 SMNVEV (reference sequence). The CDR3: CASSRPGTGTDEQYF. CDR3 in DNA: TGTGCCAGCAGCCGACCCGGGACAGGGACCGACGAGCAGTACTTC.

The rearrangement joins TRBV7-9 to TRBJ2-2; D is ambiguous. In germline, CDR1 is SEHNR, CDR2 FQNEAQ (reference sequence). The CDR3 is made up of 12 amino acids. The V gene lost 5 bases and the J gene lost 5 bases, with 6 bases spanning the gap. The CDR3 loop reads CASSPQTGELFF. In DNA, the CDR3 is TGTGCCAGCAGCCCGCAGACCGGGGAGCTGTTTTTT.

The chain is built from TRBV18 and TRBJ2-4; 7 bases fit TRBD2. The ends lost 0 bases at V and 14 bases at J; junction bases unmatched: 4. Germline V lookup: CDR1 KGHSH, CDR2 LQKENI. The CDR3 is made up of 12 amino acids. Here the CDR3 DNA reads TGTGCCAGCTCACCACCGAGGGGACTAAAGTACTTC. Encoded protein: CASSPPRGLKYF. The full variable domain, rest sourced from reference TRBV18 and TRBJ2-4, is NAGVMQNPRHLVRRRGQEARLRCSPMKGHSHVYWYRQLPEEGLKFMVYLQKENIIDESGMPKERFSAEFPKEGPSILRIQQVVRGDSAAYFCASSPPRGLKYFGAGTRLSVL.

The rearrangement links TRBV10-3 to TRBJ1-5; D unresolved. V was trimmed by 2 bases and J by 4 bases, leaving 9 bases between them. CDR3 length: 14 residues. Looked up from germline, CDR1 is ENHRY and CDR2 is SYGVKD. CDR3 in DNA: TGTGCCATCAGTGAGAGGACTCCTAATCAGCCCCAGCATTTT. Residues: CAISERTPNQPQHF.

The chain uses TRBV27 and TRBJ1-3; 7 bases line up with TRBD1. Trimming at V came to 5 bases and at J to 2 bases, leaving 0 bases not matched to a gene. The CDR3 is made up of 13 amino acids. The germline V gene encodes CDR1 MNHEY and CDR2 SMNVEV (reference sequence). The CDR3 DNA follows: TGTGCCAGCAGTACAGGGGCTGGAAACACCATATATTTT. Translation: CASSTGAGNTIYF.

This sequence joins TRBV2 and TRBJ1-2; 8 bases align to TRBD1. The CDR3 sequence is 12 residues long. Germline assignment: CDR1 SNHLY and CDR2 FYNNEI. V was pared by 2 bases and J by 8 bases, with 1 base of the junction left unmatched. CDR3 in DNA: TGTGCCAGCAGTGAAAGGACAGGGGGCTACACCTTC. Translating it yields CASSERTGGYTF.

The V call is TRBV5-6, the J call TRBJ2-2; D is unresolved. The CDR3 sequence is 11 residues long. From germline, CDR1 is SGHDT and CDR2 YYEEEE. Trimming shortened V by 2 bases and J by 9 bases, and 5 bases separated the two germline ends. This CDR3 reads CASSFSRELFF. CDR3 DNA: TGTGCCAGCAGCTTCAGTCGGGAGCTGTTTTTT. Full variable domain (outside the CDR3, taken from reference TRBV5-6 and TRBJ2-2): DAGVTQSPTHLIKTRGQQVTLRCSPKSGHDTVSWYQQALGQGPQFIFQYYEEEERQRGNFPDRFSGHQFPNYSSELNVNALLLGDSALYLCASSFSRELFFGEGSRLTVL.

This sequence joins TRBV4-1 and TRBJ1-3, with D unclear. V was cut by 6 bases and J by 4 bases, with 16 bases left in between. Germline lookup yields CDR1 MGHRA and CDR2 YSYEKL. This CDR3 spans 15 amino acids. The CDR3: CASSRGGDGGNTIYF. In DNA, the CDR3 is TGCGCCAGCAGTCGCGGCGGCGATGGAGGAAACACCATATATTTT.

This chain links TRBV7-3 with TRBJ1-1, with 10 bases matching TRBD1. Germline lookup yields CDR1 SGHTA and CDR2 FQGTGA. This CDR3 comprises 16 residues. The J segment lost 0 bases and the V segment lost 5 bases, leaving 6 bases of the junction unmatched. In nucleotides, the CDR3 is TGTGCCAGCAGCCCTGGGACAGGGGCTTTGAACACTGAAGCTTTCTTT. It codes for CASSPGTGALNTEAFF. The full variable domain, in which reference TRBV7-3 and TRBJ1-1 provide the parts outside the CDR3, is GAGVSQTPSNKVTEKGKYVELRCDPISGHTALYWYRQSLGQGPEFLIYFQGTGAADDSGLPNDRFFAVRPEGSVSTLKIQRTERGDSAVYLCASSPGTGALNTEAFFGQGTRLTVV.

This clone was seen ten or more times. The junction shows a germline mismatch at one end, possibly a read error. The V gene is TRBV25-1, the J gene TRBJ1-4; a possible D gene is TRBD1 (6 bases). Germline V gene sequence: CDR1 MGHDK, CDR2 SYGVNS. This CDR3 has 15 amino acids. CDR3 residues: CASSEDRTLGVRQVF. The DNA for the CDR3 is TGTGCCAGCAGTGAGGACAGAACCCTCGGGGTCCGGCAGGTTTTT.

The sample holds a few counts of this clone. The rearrangement links TRBV15 to TRBJ2-5; D is unclear. CDR1 and CDR2 (germline): LNHNV, YYDKDF (reference sequence). The CDR3 length is 12 residues. V lost 2 bases and J lost 5, with 6 bases in between. CDR3 DNA sequence: TGTGCCACCAGCAGACAGAAGGAGACCCAGTACTTC. Its translation is CATSRQKETQYF.

The chain recombines TRBV1 with TRBJ1-6. TRBV1 is assigned pseudogene status. CDR3 size: 14 residues. Here the CDR3 reads CTSSQDREGSPLHF. Here the CDR3 DNA reads TGCACCAGCAGCCAAGATCGGGAAGGTTCACCCCTCCACTTT.